Below are 29 T cell receptor beta chains sequenced from a single sample in a study of blood T cell repertoires in COVID-19. Sequencing was performed with immunoSEQ multiplex PCR; in TCRdb, only in-frame clones are kept and a portion is missing. The sample lists around 270,000 clones; 85% to 90% were seen once. Material: peripheral blood. These receptors came from a man aged 40-49 years with acute or convalescent COVID-19.

This sequence joins TRBV7-8 and TRBJ1-4; D may be TRBD1 (6 bases). CDR1 is SGHVS, CDR2 FQNEAQ, per germline. The CDR3 length is 14 residues. V lost 2 bases to trimming and J lost 8 bases, with 12 bases between them. The CDR3 DNA reads TGTGCCAGCAGCTTAATGGGGGCCGTCGAAAAACTGTTTTTT. As protein: CASSLMGAVEKLFF.

The V and J genes are TRBV6-1 and TRBJ1-6; D not resolved. Germline CDR1 is MNHNS and CDR2 is SASEGT. V shed 2 bases and J shed 14 bases, with 10 bases lying between them. This CDR3 contains 12 residues. CDR3 in amino acids: CASSERVGALHF. Here the CDR3 DNA reads TGTGCCAGCAGTGAACGGGTAGGTGCCCTCCACTTT.

The chain employs TRBV19 and TRBJ2-1; TRBD2 matches 8 bases. The junction had 13 bases not matched to a gene; V was cut back by 4 bases and J by 8 bases. CDR3 length equals 16 residues. The germline V gene has CDR1 LNHDA and CDR2 SQIVND (reference sequence). CDR3 DNA sequence: TGTGCCAGTAGTAGCGGGACTAGTCTGGTTATGGATGAGCAGTTCTTC. This encodes CASSSGTSLVMDEQFF.

This chain connects TRBV7-3 to TRBJ2-2, with 8 bases identical to TRBD1. Germline V gives CDR1 SGHTA, CDR2 FQGTGA. Trimming removed 5 bases from V and 7 bases from J; junction bases left unmatched: 9. The CDR3 length is 15 residues. The CDR3 protein is CASSIDRGSIGELFF. As DNA, the CDR3 is TGTGCCAGCAGCATCGACAGGGGATCGATCGGGGAGCTGTTTTTT.

This clone turned up a few times. CDR3 sequence (DNA): TGTGCCAGCAGCTTAACCGGGACAGGGGATCAGCCCCAGCATTTT. Translated: CASSLTGTGDQPQHF. The chain has TRBV9 and TRBJ1-5, with 10 bases fitting TRBD1. V shed 4 bases, J shed 5 bases, and the junction held 6 bases outside the gene matches. The CDR3 runs 15 residues. Germline CDR1 and CDR2: SGDLS and YYNGEE.

This clone is a singleton in its sample. V gene TRBV6-5 combines with J gene TRBJ1-5; D might be TRBD1 (5 bases). With 6 bases removed from V and 0 bases from J, the gap between germline ends came to 12 bases. The CDR3 totals 15 residues. Germline values: CDR1 MNHEY, CDR2 SVGAGI. The CDR3 sequence: CASSRSGFSNQPQHF. The CDR3 DNA reads as TGTGCCAGCAGCCGTTCAGGGTTTAGCAATCAGCCCCAGCATTTT.

V usage is TRBV11-2 and J usage is TRBJ2-3; a possible D gene is TRBD2 (6 bases). V dropped 5 bases and J dropped 1 base, with 13 bases sitting between them. The V gene's germline CDR1 is SGHAT and CDR2 FQNNGV. This CDR3 has 15 residues. The CDR3 bases are TGTGCCAGCAGCCCCCGGGGGACGGGCACAGATACGCAGTATTTT. Its translation is CASSPRGTGTDTQYF.

The CDR3 coding sequence is TGCAGTGCGGGGGGGCACTCTGAAGCTTTCTTT. Translation gives CSAGGHSEAFF. This rearrangement joins TRBV20-1 to TRBJ1-1; D possibly corresponds to TRBD1 (6 bases). Germline V gives CDR1 DFQATT, CDR2 SNEGSKA (reference sequence). The CDR3 sequence is 11 residues long. With 6 bases removed from V and 6 bases from J, the gap between germline ends came to 11 bases.

This chain joins TRBV24-1 and TRBJ2-2; D might be TRBD2 (6 bases). V lost 7 bases and J lost 12, with 26 bases in between. The CDR3 covers 16 residues. From germline, CDR1 is KGHDR and CDR2 SFDVKD. The DNA of the CDR3 is TGTGCCACCAGCGGGAGCGGACACCCTATCATTATGAAGCTGTTTTTT. Translating gives CATSGSGHPIIMKLFF.

The V call is TRBV6-6, the J call TRBJ2-2; 10 nucleotides line up with TRBD2. The CDR3 runs to 16 residues. The V segment lost 10 bases and the J segment 3 bases; nucleotides outside the gene matches: 11. Per the germline V gene, CDR1 is MNHNY and CDR2 is SVGAGI (reference sequence). The chain's CDR3 is CATSSSGGAYTGELFF. The CDR3 nucleotides are TGTGCCACCTCTTCAAGCGGGGGGGCCTACACCGGGGAGCTGTTTTTT.

The J gene is TRBJ2-3, the V gene TRBV3-1 (or the pseudogene TRBV3-2); a possible D gene is TRBD1 (5 bases). CDR3 length equals 16 residues. With 1 base removed from V and 2 bases from J, the gap between germline ends came to 13 bases. Germline V gene lookup returns CDR1 LGHDT and CDR2 YNNKEL (reference sequence). CDR3 protein: CASSQATGSYTDTQYF. The CDR3 DNA is TGTGCCAGCAGCCAAGCAACAGGATCTTACACAGATACGCAGTATTTT.

The sample holds one count of this clone. The genes are TRBV5-1 and TRBJ2-3, with 7 positions matching TRBD1. This CDR3 has 14 residues. With 6 bases clipped from V and 2 bases from J, the junction kept 6 bases outside the gene matches. Germline V CDR1 and CDR2: SGHRS, YFSETQ. Here the CDR3 reads CASKRDSNTDTQYF. The CDR3 coding sequence is TGCGCCAGCAAGAGGGACAGTAACACAGATACGCAGTATTTT.

The genes are TRBV5-1 and TRBJ2-3; D is possibly TRBD2 (5 bases). CDR1 and CDR2 (germline): SGHRS, YFSETQ. V dropped 0 bases and J dropped 5 bases, with 13 bases sitting between them. The CDR3 loop spans 15 amino acids. The CDR3 region is CASSLGLPGEDTQYF. DNA for the CDR3: TGCGCCAGCAGCTTGGGACTCCCCGGGGAAGATACGCAGTATTTT.

The chain combines TRBV2 with TRBJ1-6; 8 bases fit TRBD1. Germline V CDR1 and CDR2: SNHLY, FYNNEI. Trimming at V came to 7 bases and at J to 10 bases, leaving 12 bases not matched to a gene. The CDR3 is 15 amino acids. The CDR3 spells CASTPWTGRYSPLHF. In nucleotides, the CDR3 is TGTGCCAGCACCCCTTGGACAGGGCGGTACTCACCCCTCCACTTT. Full variable domain (outside the CDR3, taken from reference TRBV2 and TRBJ1-6): EPEVTQTPSHQVTQMGQEVILRCVPISNHLYFYWYRQILGQKVEFLVSFYNNEISEKSEIFDDQFSVERPDGSNFTLKIRSTKLEDSAMYFCASTPWTGRYSPLHFGNGTRLTVT.

V is TRBV4-1 and J is TRBJ1-1; 10 nucleotides match TRBD1. Trimming at V came to 4 bases and at J to 0 bases, leaving 11 bases not matched to a gene. This CDR3 has 18 residues. Germline V gene sequence: CDR1 MGHRA, CDR2 YSYEKL. CDR3 sequence reads: CASSPLSGTGDLNTEAFF. CDR3 DNA sequence: TGCGCCAGCAGCCCTTTGTCCGGGACAGGGGACTTGAACACTGAAGCTTTCTTT.

This clone appeared a few times. V is TRBV20-1 and J is TRBJ2-1; 10 positions match TRBD2. CDR1 is DFQATT, CDR2 SNEGSKA, per germline (reference sequence). The CDR3 loop spans 17 amino acids. V trimming: 3 bases; J trimming: 0 bases; junction bases outside the gene matches: 8. CDR3 bases: TGCAGTGCTAGTGTAGCCAGCGGGGGGGCCTCCTACAATGAGCAGTTCTTC. Translated, it gives CSASVASGGASYNEQFF.

This chain uses TRBV5-5 with TRBJ2-1; 9 nucleotides line up with TRBD2. Losses at the gene ends were 4 bases for V and 6 bases for J; bases not matched to a gene: 2. The CDR3 loop spans 13 amino acids. Germline loops: CDR1 SGHKS, CDR2 YYEKEE (reference sequence). CDR3 loop: CASSRAGGNEQFF. The DNA for the CDR3 is TGTGCCAGCAGCCGAGCGGGGGGCAATGAGCAGTTCTTC.

The table lists this clone with a count of one. This rearrangement joins TRBV7-3 to TRBJ1-1; maybe TRBD1 (5 bases). V shed 4 bases and J shed 3 bases, with 18 bases lying between them. CDR1 and CDR2 (germline): SGHTA, FQGTGA. This CDR3 has 16 amino acids. The CDR3 DNA sequence: TGTGCCAGCAGCTCCTGGTCCAAGGGGAAGGACACTGAAGCTTTCTTT. It yields the protein CASSSWSKGKDTEAFF.

This chain connects TRBV4-1 to TRBJ2-3; D is undetermined. The CDR3 loop spans 14 amino acids. Germline CDR1 and CDR2: MGHRA and YSYEKL. Between the trimmed V and J ends, which lost 1 base and 3 bases, there was a span of 8 bases. The CDR3 DNA is TGCGCCAGCAGCCAAGTGTCCTCTACAGATACGCAGTATTTT. This sequence encodes CASSQVSSTDTQYF.

This clone has only a few counts. The rearrangement uses TRBV3-1 (or the pseudogene TRBV3-2) and TRBJ2-1, with D possibly matching TRBD1 (6 bases). Trimming cost V 2 bases and J 7 bases, with 15 bases left between them. The CDR3 extends over 15 amino acids. Germline-derived CDR1 and CDR2 are LGHDT and YNNKEL (reference sequence). CDR3 protein: CASSQMVSGENEQFF. In nucleotides, the CDR3 is TGTGCCAGCAGCCAAATGGTGTCAGGGGAAAATGAGCAGTTCTTC.

This rearrangement joins TRBV7-3 to TRBJ1-2; 8 positions agree with TRBD1. The CDR3 spans 14 residues. Germline V CDR1 and CDR2: SGHTA, FQGTGA. The V gene end was trimmed by 5 bases and the J gene end by 8 bases; junction bases not matched to a gene: 10. In DNA form, the CDR3 reads TGTGCCAGCAGCCTCGCAGGGGGCATTGGAGGCTACACCTTC. Translation gives CASSLAGGIGGYTF.

This clone was counted a single time. The CDR3 is CASSLTVTQGVHGELFF. The DNA of the CDR3 is TGTGCCAGCAGCCTAACAGTCACCCAGGGGGTACACGGGGAGCTGTTTTTT. This chain uses TRBV7-2 with TRBJ2-2; 7 bases line up with TRBD1. Looked up from germline, CDR1 is SGHTA and CDR2 is FQGNSA. Losses at the gene ends were 5 bases for V and 7 bases for J; bases not matched to a gene: 16. This CDR3 is 17 amino acids long.

The gene calls are TRBV5-5 and TRBJ2-2; 9 bases are shared with TRBD1. Unmatched junction bases numbered 5, after V lost 3 bases and J lost 5 bases. Germline lookup yields CDR1 SGHKS and CDR2 YYEKEE (reference sequence). This CDR3 region has 15 residues. The chain's CDR3 is CASSSTTGGTGELFF. For the CDR3, the DNA is TGTGCCAGCAGCTCTACGACAGGGGGAACCGGGGAGCTGTTTTTT.

This clone was recorded once. The chain uses TRBV3-1 (or the pseudogene TRBV3-2) and TRBJ1-2; the match to TRBD1 covers 8 bases. The J segment lost 3 bases and the V segment lost 5 bases, leaving 8 bases of the junction unmatched. CDR1 and CDR2 from the germline V gene are LGHDT and YNNKEL (reference sequence). The CDR3 runs to 15 residues. CDR3 sequence: CASSETGTGDYGYTF. CDR3 bases: TGTGCCAGCAGCGAAACCGGGACAGGTGACTATGGCTACACCTTC.

The chain couples TRBV7-8 to TRBJ2-2, with 7 bases that match TRBD1. The CDR3 extends over 16 amino acids. CDR1 and CDR2 (germline): SGHVS, FQNEAQ. The trim removed 3 bases at V and 0 bases at J, leaving 4 bases unmatched. The CDR3 DNA reads TGTGCCAGCAGCTTTTCAGGGACAGCGAACACCGGGGAGCTGTTTTTT. This encodes CASSFSGTANTGELFF.

The V gene is TRBV2, the J gene TRBJ2-4; possible D gene TRBD2, 5 bases. Per the germline V gene, CDR1 is SNHLY and CDR2 is FYNNEI. The CDR3 loop spans 13 amino acids. The germline V and J ends were trimmed by 0 bases and 11 bases, with 11 bases remaining between them. This chain's CDR3 is CASSEALGGVQYF. The CDR3 region has the DNA TGTGCCAGCAGTGAAGCCCTTGGAGGCGTTCAGTACTTC.

This clone was detected a few times. V is TRBV11-3 and J is TRBJ2-2, with D maybe TRBD1 (5 bases). This CDR3 spans 16 amino acids. The V end was cut by 5 bases, the J end by 0 bases, with 13 bases between. Germline V gene sequence: CDR1 SGHNT, CDR2 YENEEA. The CDR3 loop reads CASSPGHGANTGELFF. CDR3 bases: TGTGCCAGCAGCCCTGGACACGGCGCGAACACCGGGGAGCTGTTTTTT.

This clone has just one count. The gene calls are TRBV19 and TRBJ1-1; 10 bases map to TRBD1. Losses at the gene ends were 6 bases for V and 11 bases for J; bases not matched to a gene: 6. Per the germline V gene, CDR1 is LNHDA and CDR2 is SQIVND (reference sequence). CDR3 length equals 12 residues. CDR3 in amino acids: CASRRDRGAAFF. The CDR3 DNA reads as TGTGCCAGTAGGAGGGACAGGGGAGCGGCTTTCTTT.

This rearrangement joins TRBV24-1 to TRBJ1-2, with TRBD1 identical over 7 bases. This CDR3 is built from 14 residues. J was trimmed by 8 bases and V by 4 bases; bases with no gene match: 9. In germline, CDR1 is KGHDR, CDR2 SFDVKD. The CDR3 region is CATSDQGQIPGYTF. The CDR3 DNA follows: TGTGCCACCAGTGACCAGGGACAGATCCCAGGCTACACCTTC.